Sequencing of this TCR beta chain was carried out in a study of vaccination and CD4 T cells after COVID-19. As to this clonotype: Its antigen is undetermined.

Treatment defined: approximately 9-day PBMC culture with coronavirus spike peptide pools or control peptides (ViraFEST assay). The Oncomine TCR Beta short-read assay was applied to DNA of cultured CD4+ T cells. TCRdb re-derived calls from the PCR reads in MiXCR, one entry per CDR3 protein. The sample shows about 16,000 distinct CDR3 sequences, around half of them seen only once. The sample was CD4+ T cells from blood, cultured in vitro, taken before SARS-CoV-2 vaccination. The clonotype comes from a human donor who had recovered from COVID-19.

The CDR3 bases are TGTGCCAGCAGTGAGGTTGCGTTTGCCCTACAGTCGGGCTACACCTTC. Translation: CASSEVAFALQSGYTF. The rearrangement links TRBV2 to TRBJ1-2; D unclear. Trimming took 3 bases from V and 8 from J, leaving 22 bases between them. Germline V gene sequence: CDR1 SNHLY, CDR2 FYNNEI. This CDR3 is built from 16 residues.